The T cell receptor (beta chain) described here comes from a study of control samples from healthy donors and cancer patients. The length of the CDR3 is 13 residues. The germline gives CDR1 KGHDR, CDR2 SFDVKD. V was pared by 4 bases and J by 5 bases, with 10 bases between. TCRdb's copy holds only in-frame clones and misses some; the assay was immunoSEQ multiplex PCR. This sample has around 150,000 clones, with over 95% found just once. This sequence joins TRBV24-1 and TRBJ1-1, with D possibly matching TRBD1 (6 bases). This receptor was taken from a woman aged 25-40 years in good health. The sequencing input was blood. For the CDR3, the DNA is TGTGCCACCAGTGACGGGGGGCGAACTGAAGCTTTCTTT. This translates into CATSDGGRTEAFF.